This TCR beta chain was sequenced for a study of blood T cell repertoires in COVID-19. Study overall: From the United States, Italy and Spain came samples of acute and convalescent COVID-19. PBMCs, B-cell-depleted T cells, or T cells provided the cDNA or gDNA that made up the material.

Only one count was recorded for this clone. Assay used: immunoSEQ multiplex PCR; TCRdb lists only in-frame clones, some missing. The sample consists of tens of thousands of clones, around 91% of them appearing once. The length of the CDR3 is 15 residues. Germline-derived CDR1 and CDR2 are SSHAT and FNYEAQ (reference sequence). V dropped 5 bases and J dropped 3; count of bases not matched to a gene: 6. The sample taken for sequencing was peripheral blood. The receptor was isolated from a human donor in a cohort sampled during active COVID-19. The V and J genes are TRBV7-7 and TRBJ1-4; 7 bases line up with TRBD1. The CDR3 coding sequence is TGTGCCAGCAGCCCAGGGACAGCCCCTAATGAAAAACTGTTTTTT. It yields the protein CASSPGTAPNEKLFF.